This is a list of T cell receptor beta chains from one sample in a study of PD-L1 blockade in urothelial cancer. Data came from immunoSEQ multiplex PCR; TCRdb stores just in-frame clones and leaves some out. The table has around 49,000 clones, about 88% seen once. The specimen comprised PBMCs, sampled around atezolizumab (anti-PD-L1) treatment. These TCRs come from a man aged 55 to 70 with urothelial cancer. CDR3s include the opening cysteine and the closing phenylalanine or tryptophan. The D gene is left open where the match is weak. Only part of the rows carry a size: once, few, many, or a class if the clone is expanded.

D	size	J	V	CDR3	DNA
TRBD1	-	TRBJ1-1	TRBV7-6	CASSSTGGRTEAFF	TGTGCCAGCAGCTCGACAGGGGGAAGGACTGAAGCTTTCTTT
-	-	TRBJ1-2	TRBV11-2	CASSQIGGGHYGYTF	TGTGCCAGCAGCCAAATCGGGGGTGGACACTATGGCTACACCTTC
TRBD1	-	TRBJ1-2	TRBV6-1	CASSTGGSNYGYTF	TGTGCCAGCAGTACAGGGGGGAGCAACTATGGCTACACCTTC
TRBD1	-	TRBJ2-5	TRBV13	CASSTRTGRYQETQYF	TGTGCCAGCAGCACCCGGACAGGGCGTTACCAAGAGACCCAGTACTTC
TRBD2	few	TRBJ2-3	TRBV29-1	CSVEPGLEIYTQYF	TGCAGCGTTGAACCGGGACTAGAAATATATACGCAGTATTTT
TRBD1	-	TRBJ1-1	TRBV7-2	CASSLDGTGVTEAFF	TGTGCCAGCAGCTTAGATGGGACAGGGGTTACTGAAGCTTTCTTT
TRBD2	-	TRBJ2-3	TRBV7-9	CASGIAGGNTDTQYF	TGTGCCAGCGGGATAGCGGGGGGGAACACAGATACGCAGTATTTT
-	-	TRBJ2-7	TRBV7-8	CASSDHPQGEQYF	TGTGCCAGCAGCGATCACCCACAGGGCGAGCAGTACTTC
-	-	TRBJ1-4	TRBV6-1	CASRDRINEKLFF	TGTGCCAGCAGAGACAGGATTAATGAAAAACTGTTTTTT
-	-	TRBJ1-5	TRBV6-5	CASGLTNQPQHF	TGTGCCAGCGGACTGACCAATCAGCCCCAGCATTTT
-	-	TRBJ2-7	TRBV28	CASSGGRAHQISYEQYF	TGTGCCAGCAGTGGGGGCAGGGCCCACCAAATCTCCTACGAGCAGTACTTC
TRBD1	-	TRBJ1-2	TRBV5-6	CASSLKGGTTSYGYTF	TGTGCCAGCAGCTTGAAAGGGGGCACAACTAGCTATGGCTACACCTTC
TRBD1	once	TRBJ2-3	TRBV29-1	CSVVTGVGTDTQYF	TGCAGCGTAGTGACAGGGGTGGGAACAGATACGCAGTATTTT
-	-	TRBJ1-2	TRBV5-8	CASSRGQTYGYTF	TGTGCCAGCAGTCGAGGACAGACCTATGGCTACACCTTC
TRBD2	few	TRBJ2-7	TRBV9	CASSPRGGTYEQYF	TGTGCCAGCAGCCCACGCGGGGGGACCTACGAGCAGTACTTC
-	-	TRBJ2-1	TRBV9	CASSAHPQNEQFF	TGTGCCAGCAGCGCCCACCCCCAGAATGAGCAGTTCTTC
TRBD2	-	TRBJ2-7	TRBV11-3	CASSFLTSGGYYEQYF	TGTGCCAGCAGCTTTCTGACATCGGGGGGGTATTACGAGCAGTACTTC
TRBD2	-	TRBJ2-5	TRBV7-9	CASSLLTSGGIQETQYF	TGTGCCAGCAGCCTACTGACTAGCGGGGGGATCCAAGAGACCCAGTACTTC
-	-	TRBJ2-5	TRBV6-1	CASSETGMETQYF	TGTGCCAGCAGTGAAACGGGTATGGAGACCCAGTACTTC
-	once	TRBJ2-5	TRBV10-3	CAISGGLETQYF	TGTGCCATCAGTGGGGGGCTGGAGACCCAGTACTTC
-	-	TRBJ2-6	TRBV6-6	CASRTDGSGANVLTF	TGTGCCAGCAGGACTGATGGATCTGGGGCCAACGTCCTGACTTTC
TRBD1	once	TRBJ1-1	TRBV2	CASSRGQGAAEAFF	TGTGCCAGCAGTCGGGGACAGGGGGCGGCTGAAGCTTTCTTT
TRBD1	few	TRBJ1-6	TRBV30	CAWSVTTTGYSYNSPLHF	TGTGCCTGGAGTGTCACCACGACAGGGTACTCCTATAATTCACCCCTCCACTTT
-	once	TRBJ2-3	TRBV5-1	CASSLGGTLTDTQYF	TGCGCCAGCAGCTTGGGGGGCACCCTCACAGATACGCAGTATTTT
TRBD1	-	TRBJ1-5	TRBV7-2	CASSYQGDGNQPQHF	TGTGCCAGCAGCTACCAGGGGGATGGCAATCAGCCCCAGCATTTT
TRBD2	-	TRBJ2-3	TRBV5-1	CASSLPDGGGGDTQYF	TGCGCCAGCAGCTTGCCCGACGGCGGGGGTGGAGATACGCAGTATTTT
TRBD1	-	TRBJ2-1	TRBV10-3	CAISESGGGKNEQFF	TGTGCCATCAGTGAGTCAGGGGGCGGTAAAAATGAGCAGTTCTTC
TRBD1	-	TRBJ2-1	TRBV4-3	CASSQETGPYNEQFF	TGCGCCAGCAGCCAAGAGACAGGGCCATACAATGAGCAGTTCTTC
-	-	TRBJ2-7	TRBV29-1	CSVPGGTGEDSYEQYF	TGCAGCGTCCCTGGGGGCACAGGGGAGGACTCCTACGAGCAGTACTTC
TRBD2	-	TRBJ2-6	TRBV4-1	CASSQGWRTSGRSGANVLTF	TGCGCCAGCAGCCAAGGGTGGCGGACTAGCGGGAGATCTGGGGCCAACGTCCTGACTTTC
-	once	TRBJ1-1	TRBV18	CASSPPGNRYGTEAFF	TGTGCCAGCTCACCACCGGGGAACAGGTACGGCACTGAAGCTTTCTTT
-	-	TRBJ2-6	TRBV7-9	CASSSAGGANVLTF	TGTGCCAGCAGCTCGGCGGGAGGGGCCAACGTCCTGACTTTC
-	-	TRBJ1-3	TRBV5-1	CASSQTTGSSGNTIYF	TGCGCCAGCAGCCAGACGACAGGTTCCTCTGGAAACACCATATATTTT
-	-	TRBJ2-2	TRBV4-2	CASSQDLAGARNTGELFF	TGTGCCAGCAGCCAAGATCTAGCAGGGGCTAGGAACACCGGGGAGCTGTTTTTT
TRBD1	once	TRBJ2-7	TRBV12-5	CASGLTRTGNPYEQYF	TGTGCTAGTGGCTTGACAAGGACAGGGAACCCCTACGAGCAGTACTTC
-	once	TRBJ2-7	TRBV7-3	CASSLGSGLTYEQYF	TGTGCCAGCAGCTTAGGATCAGGGTTGACCTACGAGCAGTACTTC
-	-	TRBJ1-1	TRBV28	CASTIGTQDNTEAFF	TGTGCCAGCACTATAGGGACACAAGATAACACTGAAGCTTTCTTT
-	-	TRBJ2-6	TRBV6-1	CASLYSGANVLTF	TGTGCCAGTCTATACTCTGGGGCCAACGTCCTGACTTTC
TRBD2	-	TRBJ2-7	TRBV4-2	CASSPPGTSGGEQYF	TGTGCCAGCAGCCCCCCCGGGACTAGCGGGGGCGAGCAGTACTTC
-	few	TRBJ1-2	TRBV19	CASRVAGEANYGYTF	TGTGCCAGTCGCGTCGCAGGGGAAGCTAACTATGGCTACACCTTC